This T cell receptor beta chain was sequenced for a study of cytomegalovirus exposure and HLA in healthy donors. The donors were part of the validation cohort of 95 to 150 subjects. That cohort was separate from the first cohort, which comprised 550 to 750 subjects. Turning to this clone: The antigen remains unidentified.

Repertoires were generated with immunoSEQ multiplex PCR, while TCRdb's copy carries only in-frame clones and drops some. Of approximately 46,000 clones in the sample, roughly nine tenths are singletons; the top ten hold more than 1.4%. The germline CDR1 and CDR2 sequences are KGHSH and LQKENI. Germline trimming cut 6 bases from V and 6 bases from J; bases unmatched to any gene: 9. The CDR3 has 14 residues. Study results and caveats: It was reported that the classifier diagnosed cytomegalovirus status with high specificity and sensitivity in both the original and validation cohorts.

This sequence joins TRBV18 and TRBJ2-3, with TRBD2 matching 7 bases. The sample comprised PBMCs. This TCR derives from a man aged 18 to 30 in good health and CMV-seronegative. The CDR3 reads CASSQTSDGDTQYF. The CDR3 DNA follows: TGTGCCAGCTCGCAAACTAGCGATGGGGATACGCAGTATTTT. Full variable domain (missing parts from reference TRBV18 and TRBJ2-3): NAGVMQNPRHLVRRRGQEARLRCSPMKGHSHVYWYRQLPEEGLKFMVYLQKENIIDESGMPKERFSAEFPKEGPSILRIQQVVRGDSAAYFCASSQTSDGDTQYFGPGTRLTVL.